Below, 8 T cell receptor beta chains from the same sample are listed, as sequenced in a study of blood T cell repertoires in COVID-19. This table comes from immunoSEQ multiplex PCR, and its TCRdb copy is limited to in-frame clones, with some not included. The sample contains more than 200,000 clones, under 90% of which appear only once. Input material: peripheral blood. The receptors originated from a man aged 60-69 years with acute or convalescent COVID-19.

The rearrangement links TRBV6-5 to TRBJ2-3; D is undetermined. V lost 0 bases, J lost 5 bases, and 9 bases lay in between. The V gene's germline CDR1 is MNHEY and CDR2 SVGAGI. This CDR3 is built from 14 residues. CDR3 sequence (DNA): TGTGCCAGCAGTTACTCAGGCCCGGGAGATACGCAGTATTTT. This sequence encodes CASSYSGPGDTQYF.

This sequence joins TRBV5-1 and TRBJ2-2; possibly TRBD1 for D (6 bases). Germline CDR1 reads SGHRS; CDR2 reads YFSETQ. Trimming removed 0 bases at V and 1 base at J, with 13 bases between. CDR3 length: 17 residues. CDR3 protein: CASSLASSGQNTGELFF. CDR3 nucleotide sequence: TGCGCCAGCAGCTTGGCTTCTTCGGGACAGAACACCGGGGAGCTGTTTTTT.

The table lists this clone with a few counts. The chain links TRBV7-9 to TRBJ1-1; D is unclear. This CDR3 spans 11 amino acids. CDR1 is SEHNR and CDR2 is FQNEAQ in the germline V gene (reference sequence). Deletions cut 2 bases from V and 7 bases from J, with 5 bases between. The CDR3 DNA sequence: TGTGCCAGCAGCTTACGTGTTGAAGCTTTCTTT. This encodes CASSLRVEAFF.

This clone was counted many times. This rearrangement joins TRBV19 to TRBJ1-5; 8 nucleotides line up with TRBD1. CDR1 LNHDA and CDR2 SQIVND come from the germline V gene (reference sequence). V lost 6 bases, J lost 2 bases, and 6 bases stayed unmatched. CDR3 length equals 15 residues. CDR3 DNA sequence: TGTGCCAGTAGCGAAACAGGGGGAGGCAATCAGCCCCAGCATTTT. Amino acid sequence: CASSETGGGNQPQHF.

This chain links TRBV28 with TRBJ1-2; 7 bases are a match to TRBD1. Trimming removed 7 bases from V and 3 bases from J; junction bases left unmatched: 8. Per germline, CDR1 MDHEN and CDR2 SYDVKM. The CDR3 spans 14 residues. The CDR3 spells CASTRSGQYYGYTF. CDR3 bases: TGTGCCAGCACCAGATCGGGACAGTACTATGGCTACACCTTC.

The V gene is TRBV12-5, the J gene TRBJ2-3, with 9 nucleotides matching TRBD2. Germline CDR1 and CDR2: LGHNT and FRNRAP. The trim removed 6 bases at V and 0 bases at J, leaving 10 bases unmatched. The CDR3 totals 17 residues. The CDR3 DNA follows: TGTGCTAGTGGCCTATGTCTAGCGGGATCTAGCACAGATACGCAGTATTTT. Its translation: CASGLCLAGSSTDTQYF.

In this sample, this clone turned up many times. This rearrangement joins TRBV6-5 to TRBJ2-7; 8 bases are shared with TRBD1. J lost 8 bases, V lost 2 bases, and 11 bases had no gene match. The CDR3 totals 15 residues. Germline CDR1 MNHEY, CDR2 SVGAGI. CDR3 loop: CASSYPGQGASQQYF. The CDR3, as DNA: TGTGCCAGCAGTTACCCTGGACAGGGTGCCAGCCAGCAGTACTTC.

This rearrangement joins TRBV18 to TRBJ2-1, with D maybe TRBD2 (6 bases). Deletions cut 2 bases from V and 2 bases from J, with 10 bases between. The CDR3 is 15 amino acids. Looked up from germline, CDR1 is KGHSH and CDR2 is LQKENI. CDR3 nucleotides: TGTGCCAGCTCACCAGCTTCGGGAGCCTACAATGAGCAGTTCTTC. It translates to CASSPASGAYNEQFF.